A selection of T cell receptor beta chains follows, all from one sample in a study of blood T cells in healthy people across ages. From the 5' RACE reads, TCRdb called clonotypes with MiXCR, one entry per CDR3 protein. The profile covers fewer than 900,000 distinct CDR3 sequences, with 30% to 45% appearing a single time and 10% to 15% taken by the ten largest. Sequenced sample: blood. These TCRs come from a man aged 18-30 years in good health. The CDR3 runs from the conserved cysteine through the conserved F or W. The order of the fields is J gene, D gene, V gene, CDR3 length, CDR3 protein. A D gene is named only where the DNA matches it firmly.

TRBJ1-1,.,TRBV5-1,15,CASSRSGEGDTEAFF
TRBJ2-7,TRBD2,TRBV7-2,17,CASSHPSSGGNSYEQYF
TRBJ2-1,TRBD2,TRBV20-1,16,CSARGLLAGNYNEQFF
TRBJ1-1,.,TRBV5-5,17,CASSLAPKGDMNTEAFF
TRBJ2-7,.,TRBV6-1,10,CASSWDKQYF
TRBJ1-4,.,TRBV29-1,14,CSAVEGWVNEKLFF
TRBJ2-7,TRBD1,TRBV4-1,16,CASSQKTGTEYYEQYF
TRBJ1-2,.,TRBV30,12,CAWRGGNYGYTF
TRBJ2-1,.,TRBV6-1,14,CAIFRDLLYNEQFF
TRBJ1-4,.,TRBV7-9,16,CASSPWTADGNEKLFF
TRBJ2-1,TRBD1,TRBV28,15,CASRAGTGKYNEQFF
.,TRBD2,TRBV20-1,18,CSSWGLAGGSSSYNEQYF
TRBJ2-5,.,TRBV4-1,13,CASSREIQETQYF
TRBJ1-2,.,TRBV6-2/TRBV6-3,14,CASSVGRTFSGYTF
TRBJ1-1,TRBD1,TRBV28,14,CATFRTGTSTEAFF
TRBJ2-5,.,TRBV28,13,CASSGGAEETQYF